Reported below is one T cell receptor delta chain. This entry is derived from a study of gamma-delta T cells after stem cell transplantation. TCRdb called clones anew from the RT-PCR reads with CATT. The sample comprises 1,500 to 2,000 delta-chain clones, around 6% of which are singletons, and around three fifths rests with the top ten. CDR1 is GEAIGNYY and CDR2 is EKD in the germline V gene. Trimming cost V 3 bases and J 0 bases; bases outside gene matches: 8. This CDR3 is built from 17 residues. The TCR comes from a human donor. It is not recorded whose cells these are; they may come from a transplant donor. The sequencing input was gamma-delta T cells. The chain combines TRDV2 with TRDJ1, with 11 bases lining up with TRDD3. CDR3 sequence reads: CACDLLGDMVYTDKLIF. DNA for the CDR3: TGTGCCTGTGACCTACTGGGGGATATGGTGTACACCGATAAACTCATCTTT.